The clone carrying this TCR beta chain was detected only once. Assay used: immunoSEQ multiplex PCR; TCRdb lists only in-frame clones, some missing. Of about 150,000 clones in the sample, just under 95% were seen once. The V end lost 0 bases, the J end lost 6 bases, and 12 bases lay between the germline ends. The CDR3 runs 14 residues. Germline V CDR1 and CDR2: SGHRS, YFSETQ. The entry originates in a study of control samples from healthy donors and cancer patients. The sequence derives from a man between 40 and 49 years old in good health. Sample: blood. This chain uses TRBV5-1 with TRBJ1-2; TRBD1 is a possible D gene (6 bases). The CDR3 loop is CASSLGGARNGYTF. The CDR3 nucleotides are TGCGCCAGCAGCTTGGGGGGGGCGCGGAATGGCTACACCTTC.